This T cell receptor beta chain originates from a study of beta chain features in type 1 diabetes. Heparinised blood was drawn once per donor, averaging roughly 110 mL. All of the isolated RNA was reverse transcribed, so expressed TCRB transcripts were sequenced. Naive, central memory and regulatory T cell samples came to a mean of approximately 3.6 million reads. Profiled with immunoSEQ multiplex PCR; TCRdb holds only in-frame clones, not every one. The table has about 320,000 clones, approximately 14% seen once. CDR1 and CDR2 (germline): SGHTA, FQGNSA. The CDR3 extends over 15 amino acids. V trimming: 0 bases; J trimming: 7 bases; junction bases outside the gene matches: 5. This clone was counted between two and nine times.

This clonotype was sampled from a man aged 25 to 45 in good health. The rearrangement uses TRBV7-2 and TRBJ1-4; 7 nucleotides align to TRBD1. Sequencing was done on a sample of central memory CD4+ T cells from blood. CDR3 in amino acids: CASSLATGFGEKLFF. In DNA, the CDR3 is TGTGCCAGCAGCTTAGCGACAGGGTTTGGTGAAAAACTGTTTTTT.